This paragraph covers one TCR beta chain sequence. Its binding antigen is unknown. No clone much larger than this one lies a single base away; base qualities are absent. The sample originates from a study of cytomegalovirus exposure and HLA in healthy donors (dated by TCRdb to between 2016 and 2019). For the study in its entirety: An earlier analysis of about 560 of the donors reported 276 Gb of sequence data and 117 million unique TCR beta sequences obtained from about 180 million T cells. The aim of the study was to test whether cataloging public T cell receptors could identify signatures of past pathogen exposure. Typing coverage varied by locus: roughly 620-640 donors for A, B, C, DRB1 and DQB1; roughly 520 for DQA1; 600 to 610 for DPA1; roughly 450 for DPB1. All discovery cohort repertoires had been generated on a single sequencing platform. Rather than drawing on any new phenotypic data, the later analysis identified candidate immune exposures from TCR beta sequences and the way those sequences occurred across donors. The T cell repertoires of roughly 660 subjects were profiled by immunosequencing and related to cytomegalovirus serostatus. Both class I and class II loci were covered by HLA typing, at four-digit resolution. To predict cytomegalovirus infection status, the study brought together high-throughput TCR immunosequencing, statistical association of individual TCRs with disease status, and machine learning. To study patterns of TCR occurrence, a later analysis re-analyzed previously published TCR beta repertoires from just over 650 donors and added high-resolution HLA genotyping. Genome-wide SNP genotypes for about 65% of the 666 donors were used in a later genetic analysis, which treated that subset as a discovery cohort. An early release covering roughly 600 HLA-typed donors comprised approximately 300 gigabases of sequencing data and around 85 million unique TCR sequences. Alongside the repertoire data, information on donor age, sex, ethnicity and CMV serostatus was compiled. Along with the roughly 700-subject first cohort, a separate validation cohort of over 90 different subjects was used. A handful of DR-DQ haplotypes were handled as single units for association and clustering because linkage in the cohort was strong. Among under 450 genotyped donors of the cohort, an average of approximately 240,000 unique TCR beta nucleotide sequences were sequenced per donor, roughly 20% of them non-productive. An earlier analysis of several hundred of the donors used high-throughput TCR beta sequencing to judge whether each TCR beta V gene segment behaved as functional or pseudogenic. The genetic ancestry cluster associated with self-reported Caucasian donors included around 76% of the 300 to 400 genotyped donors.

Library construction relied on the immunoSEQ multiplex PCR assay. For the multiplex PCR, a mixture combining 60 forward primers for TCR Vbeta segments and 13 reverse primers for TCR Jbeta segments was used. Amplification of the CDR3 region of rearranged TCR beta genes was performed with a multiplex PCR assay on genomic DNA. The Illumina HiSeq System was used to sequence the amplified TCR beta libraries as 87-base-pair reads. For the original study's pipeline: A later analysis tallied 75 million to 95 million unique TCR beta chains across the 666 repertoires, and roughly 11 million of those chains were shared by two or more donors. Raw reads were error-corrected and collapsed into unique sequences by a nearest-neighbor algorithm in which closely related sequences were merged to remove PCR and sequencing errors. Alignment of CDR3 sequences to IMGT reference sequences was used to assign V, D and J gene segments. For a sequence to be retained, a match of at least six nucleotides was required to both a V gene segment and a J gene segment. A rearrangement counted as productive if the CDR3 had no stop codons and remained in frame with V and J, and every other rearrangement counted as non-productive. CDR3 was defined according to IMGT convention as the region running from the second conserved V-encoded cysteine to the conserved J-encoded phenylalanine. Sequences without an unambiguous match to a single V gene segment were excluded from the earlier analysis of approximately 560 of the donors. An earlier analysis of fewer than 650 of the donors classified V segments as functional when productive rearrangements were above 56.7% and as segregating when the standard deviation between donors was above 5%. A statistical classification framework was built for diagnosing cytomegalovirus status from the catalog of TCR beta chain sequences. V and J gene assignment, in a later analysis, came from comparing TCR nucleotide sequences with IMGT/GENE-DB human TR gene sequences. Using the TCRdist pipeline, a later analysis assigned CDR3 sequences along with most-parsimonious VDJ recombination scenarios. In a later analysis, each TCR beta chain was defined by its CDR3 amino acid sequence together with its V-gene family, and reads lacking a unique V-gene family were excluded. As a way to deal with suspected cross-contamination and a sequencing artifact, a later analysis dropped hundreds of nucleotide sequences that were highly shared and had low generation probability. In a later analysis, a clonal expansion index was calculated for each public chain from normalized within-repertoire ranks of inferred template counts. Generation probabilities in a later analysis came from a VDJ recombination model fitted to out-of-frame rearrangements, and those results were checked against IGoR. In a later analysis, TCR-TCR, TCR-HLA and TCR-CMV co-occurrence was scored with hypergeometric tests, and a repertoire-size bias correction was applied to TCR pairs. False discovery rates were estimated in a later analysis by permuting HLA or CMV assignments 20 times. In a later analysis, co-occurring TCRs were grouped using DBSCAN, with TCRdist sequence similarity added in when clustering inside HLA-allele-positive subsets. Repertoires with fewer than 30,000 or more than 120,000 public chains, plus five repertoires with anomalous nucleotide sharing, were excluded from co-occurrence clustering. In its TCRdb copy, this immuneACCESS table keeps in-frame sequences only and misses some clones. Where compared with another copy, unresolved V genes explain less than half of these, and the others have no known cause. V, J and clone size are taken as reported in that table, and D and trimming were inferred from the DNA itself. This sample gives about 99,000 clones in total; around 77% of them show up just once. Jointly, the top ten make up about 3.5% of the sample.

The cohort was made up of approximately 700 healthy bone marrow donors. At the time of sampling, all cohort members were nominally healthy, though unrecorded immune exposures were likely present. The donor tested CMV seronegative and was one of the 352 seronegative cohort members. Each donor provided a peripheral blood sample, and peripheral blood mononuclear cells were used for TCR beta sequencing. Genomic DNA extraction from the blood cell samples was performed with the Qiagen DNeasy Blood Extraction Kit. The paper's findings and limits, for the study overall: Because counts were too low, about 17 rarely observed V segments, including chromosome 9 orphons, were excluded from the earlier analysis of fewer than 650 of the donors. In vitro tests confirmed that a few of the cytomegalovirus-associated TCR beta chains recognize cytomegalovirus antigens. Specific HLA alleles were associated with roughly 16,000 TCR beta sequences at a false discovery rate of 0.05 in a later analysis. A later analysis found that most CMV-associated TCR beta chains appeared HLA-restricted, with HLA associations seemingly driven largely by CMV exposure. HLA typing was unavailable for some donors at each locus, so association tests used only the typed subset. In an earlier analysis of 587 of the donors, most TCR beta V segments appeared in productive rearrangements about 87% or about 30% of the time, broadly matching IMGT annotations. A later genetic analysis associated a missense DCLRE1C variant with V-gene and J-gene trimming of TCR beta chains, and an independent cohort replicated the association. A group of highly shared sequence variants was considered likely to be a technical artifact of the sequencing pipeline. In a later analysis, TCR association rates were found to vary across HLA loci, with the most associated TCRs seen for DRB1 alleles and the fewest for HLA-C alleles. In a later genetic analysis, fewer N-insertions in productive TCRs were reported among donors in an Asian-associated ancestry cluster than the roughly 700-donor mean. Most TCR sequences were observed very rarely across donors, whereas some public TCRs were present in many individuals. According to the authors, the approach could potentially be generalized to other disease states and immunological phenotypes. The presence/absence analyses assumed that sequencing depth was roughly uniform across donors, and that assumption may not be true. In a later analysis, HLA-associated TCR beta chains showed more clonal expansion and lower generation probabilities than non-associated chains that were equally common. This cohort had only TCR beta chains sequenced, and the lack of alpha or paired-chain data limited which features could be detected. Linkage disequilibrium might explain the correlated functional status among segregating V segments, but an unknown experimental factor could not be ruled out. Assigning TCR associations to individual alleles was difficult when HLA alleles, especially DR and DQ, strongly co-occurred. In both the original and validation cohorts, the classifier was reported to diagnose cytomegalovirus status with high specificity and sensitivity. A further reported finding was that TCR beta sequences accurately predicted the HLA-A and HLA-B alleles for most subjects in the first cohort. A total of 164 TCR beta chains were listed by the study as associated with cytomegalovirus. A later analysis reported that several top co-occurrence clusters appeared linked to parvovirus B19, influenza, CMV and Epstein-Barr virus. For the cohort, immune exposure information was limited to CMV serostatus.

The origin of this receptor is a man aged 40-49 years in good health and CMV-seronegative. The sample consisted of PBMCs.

CDR3 reads: CSVGGGQGGETQYF. The base sequence is TGCAGCGTTGGGGGCGGTCAGGGGGGAGAGACCCAGTACTTC. The rearranged chain carries TRBV29-1 and TRBJ2-5; the D gene is perhaps TRBD1, from 7 matching bases. CDR1 SQVTM and CDR2 ANQGSEA were looked up in the germline V gene. The V end loses 4 bases and the J end loses 4 bases, and a stretch of 16 bases separates them. The CDR3 holds 14 amino acids from the cysteine to the phenylalanine. This entry keeps only the CDR3 DNA: 42 bases, framed from base 1.